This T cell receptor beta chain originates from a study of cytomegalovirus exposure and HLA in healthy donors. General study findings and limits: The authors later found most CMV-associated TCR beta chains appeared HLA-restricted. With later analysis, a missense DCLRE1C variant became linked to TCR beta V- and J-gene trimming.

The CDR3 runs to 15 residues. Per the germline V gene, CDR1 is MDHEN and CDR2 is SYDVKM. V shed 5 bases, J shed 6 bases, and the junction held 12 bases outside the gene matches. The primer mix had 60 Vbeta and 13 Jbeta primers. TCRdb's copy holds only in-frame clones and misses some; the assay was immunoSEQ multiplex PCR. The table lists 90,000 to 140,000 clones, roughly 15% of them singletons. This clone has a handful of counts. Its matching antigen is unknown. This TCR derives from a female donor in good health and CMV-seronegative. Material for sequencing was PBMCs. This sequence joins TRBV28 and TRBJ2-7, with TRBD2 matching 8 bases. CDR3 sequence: CASSTPGTRASEQYF. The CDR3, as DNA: TGTGCCAGCAGTACCCCCGGGACTAGGGCTTCCGAGCAGTACTTC.